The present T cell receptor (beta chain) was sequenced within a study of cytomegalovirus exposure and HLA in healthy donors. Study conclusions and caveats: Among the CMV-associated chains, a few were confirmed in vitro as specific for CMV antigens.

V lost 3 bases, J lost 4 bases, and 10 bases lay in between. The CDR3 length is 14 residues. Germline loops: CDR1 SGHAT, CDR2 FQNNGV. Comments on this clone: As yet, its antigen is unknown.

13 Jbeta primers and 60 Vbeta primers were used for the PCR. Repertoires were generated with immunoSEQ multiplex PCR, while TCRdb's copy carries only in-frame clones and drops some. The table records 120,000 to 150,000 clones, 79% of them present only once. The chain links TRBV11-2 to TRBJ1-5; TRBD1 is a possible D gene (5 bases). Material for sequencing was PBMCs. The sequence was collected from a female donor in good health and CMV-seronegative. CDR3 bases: TGTGCCAGCAGCTTTCTACAGGTAAATCAGCCCCAGCATTTT. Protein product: CASSFLQVNQPQHF.